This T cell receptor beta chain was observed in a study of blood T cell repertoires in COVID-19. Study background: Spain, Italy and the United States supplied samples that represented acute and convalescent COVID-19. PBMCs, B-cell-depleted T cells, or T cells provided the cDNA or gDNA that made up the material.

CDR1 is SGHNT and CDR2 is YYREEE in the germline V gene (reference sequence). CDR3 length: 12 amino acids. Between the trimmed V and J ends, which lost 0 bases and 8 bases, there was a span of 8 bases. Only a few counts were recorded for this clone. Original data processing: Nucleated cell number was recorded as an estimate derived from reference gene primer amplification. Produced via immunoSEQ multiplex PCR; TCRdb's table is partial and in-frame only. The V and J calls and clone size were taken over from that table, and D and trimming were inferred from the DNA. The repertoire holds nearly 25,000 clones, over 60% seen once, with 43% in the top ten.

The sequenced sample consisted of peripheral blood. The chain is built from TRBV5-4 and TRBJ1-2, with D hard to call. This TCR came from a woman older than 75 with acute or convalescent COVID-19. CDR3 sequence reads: CASSLDRRGYTF. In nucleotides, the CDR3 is TGTGCCAGCAGCTTGGACAGACGCGGCTACACCTTC. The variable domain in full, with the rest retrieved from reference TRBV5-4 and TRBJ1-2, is ETGVTQSPTHLIKTRGQQVTLRCSSQSGHNTVSWYQQALGQGPQFIFQYYREEENGRGNFPPRFSGLQFPNYSSELNVNALELDDSALYLCASSLDRRGYTFGSGTRLTVV.